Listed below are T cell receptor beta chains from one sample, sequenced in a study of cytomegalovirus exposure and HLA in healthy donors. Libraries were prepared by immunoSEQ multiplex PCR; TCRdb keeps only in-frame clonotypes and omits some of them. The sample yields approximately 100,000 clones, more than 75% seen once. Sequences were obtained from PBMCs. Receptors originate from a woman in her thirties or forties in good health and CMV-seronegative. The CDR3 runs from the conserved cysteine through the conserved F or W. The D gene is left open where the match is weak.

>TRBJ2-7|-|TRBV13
CASTPRGLRYEQYF
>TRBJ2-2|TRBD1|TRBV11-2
CASSSGQTLTNTGELFF
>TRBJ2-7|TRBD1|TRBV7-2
CASSFSRDRGYF
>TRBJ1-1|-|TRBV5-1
CASSLDGGRGGTEAFF
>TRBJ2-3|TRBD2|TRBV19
CASSVTGTSGNTQYF
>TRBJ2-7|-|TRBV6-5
CASSLQVGAYEQYF
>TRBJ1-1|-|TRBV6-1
CASSLGHLGEAFF
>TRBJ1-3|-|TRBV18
CASSPQYSGNTIYF
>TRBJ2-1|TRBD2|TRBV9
CASSVTSGSYNEQFF
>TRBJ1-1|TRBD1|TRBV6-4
CASRQGLNTEAFF
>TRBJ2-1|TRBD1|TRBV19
CASSILGQAYNEQFF
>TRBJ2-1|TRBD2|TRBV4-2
CASSQDSEGGYNEQFF
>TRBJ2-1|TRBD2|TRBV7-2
CASSLGPRGLAGYNEQFF
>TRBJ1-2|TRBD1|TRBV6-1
CASHTGGLANGYTF
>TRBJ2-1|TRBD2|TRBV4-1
CASSRAGLVALGNEQFF
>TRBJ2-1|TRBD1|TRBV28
CASSNDREGRNEQFF
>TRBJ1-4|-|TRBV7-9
CASSRGTVNEKLFF
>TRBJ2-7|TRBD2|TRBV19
CASSMPFELAGPPSYEQYF
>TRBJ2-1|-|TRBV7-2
CASSPESVNEQFF
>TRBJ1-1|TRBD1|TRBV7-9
CASSLTGVSTEAFF
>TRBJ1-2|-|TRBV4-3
CASSQDNASGGYGYTF
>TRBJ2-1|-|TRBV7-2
CASSLAPLARSYNEQFF
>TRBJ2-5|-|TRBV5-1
CASSLWDTDQETQYF
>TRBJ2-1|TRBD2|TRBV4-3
CASSPGTSVWSYNEQFF
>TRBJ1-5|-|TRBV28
CASTPLKGSNQPQHF
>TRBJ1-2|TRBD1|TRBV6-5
CASSFHRDRGLGGYTF
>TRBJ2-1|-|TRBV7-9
CASRLAANEQFF
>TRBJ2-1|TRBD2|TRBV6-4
CASSASGTSGSNEQFF
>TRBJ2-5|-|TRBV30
CAWSVGGLIGQTQYF
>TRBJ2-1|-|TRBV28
CASSLLMRGALERYTHNEQFF
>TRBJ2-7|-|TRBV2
CASSEVGGSYEQYF